These 22 T cell receptor beta chains originate from one sample sequenced in a study of T-cell reconstitution after alpha-beta-depleted transplantation in children. Molecular barcoding with unique molecular identifiers was used for the TCRbeta library. TCRdb itself ran the PCR reads through MiXCR, one entry per CDR3 protein. The sample lists under 850,000 distinct CDR3 sequences, approximately 14% occurring once. This specimen consisted of PBMCs, obtained before TCRalphabeta/CD19-depleted stem cell transplant. The receptors here all came from a girl aged 2-9 years with congenital amegakaryocytic thrombocytopenia, due to receive a stem cell transplant.

This clonotype was seen ten or more times. The J gene is TRBJ2-1, the V gene TRBV20-1; D gene unclear. CDR1 is DFQATT, CDR2 SNEGSKA, per germline (reference sequence). The CDR3 contains 10 residues. The germline V and J ends were trimmed by 7 bases and 3 bases, with 4 bases remaining between them. The CDR3 protein is CSGFYNEQFF. DNA of the CDR3: TGCAGTGGGTTCTACAATGAGCAGTTCTTC.

This clonotype was observed many times. The CDR3 sequence: CASSSTWTENNEQFF. The CDR3 DNA sequence: TGTGCCAGCTCATCAACTTGGACAGAGAACAATGAGCAGTTCTTC. V gene TRBV18 combines with J gene TRBJ2-1; D perhaps matches TRBD1 (6 bases). CDR1 and CDR2 from the germline V gene are KGHSH and LQKENI. V lost 5 bases and J lost 5, with 16 bases in between. The CDR3 runs 15 residues. Full variable domain (rest looked up from reference TRBV18 and TRBJ2-1): NAGVMQNPRHLVRRRGQEARLRCSPMKGHSHVYWYRQLPEEGLKFMVYLQKENIIDESGMPKERFSAEFPKEGPSILRIQQVVRGDSAAYFCASSSTWTENNEQFFGPGTRLTVL.

The chain employs TRBV5-6 and TRBJ2-7; tentatively, D is TRBD2 (6 bases). The CDR3 has 14 residues. Trimming cost V 2 bases and J 3 bases, with 12 bases left between them. Germline CDR1 is SGHDT and CDR2 is YYEEEE. The CDR3 sequence is CASSFGLANYEQYF. CDR3 in DNA: TGTGCCAGCAGCTTTGGTCTAGCGAACTACGAGCAGTACTTC.

The chain has TRBV15 and TRBJ2-2; D not resolved. V was shortened by 4 bases and J by 8 bases, with 8 bases between the two germline ends. Germline values: CDR1 LNHNV, CDR2 YYDKDF (reference sequence). There are 12 residues in the CDR3. CDR3 nucleotide sequence: TGTGCCACCAGCAAAGGAGTAGGGGAGCTGTTTTTT. Its translation: CATSKGVGELFF. Supplemented by reference TRBV15 and TRBJ2-2, the full variable domain reads DAMVIQNPRYQVTQFGKPVTLSCSQTLNHNVMYWYQQKSSQAPKLLFHYYDKDFNNEADTPDNFQSRRPNTSFCFLDIRSPGLGDTAMYLCATSKGVGELFFGEGSRLTVL.

This clonotype was counted only a few times. The chain uses TRBV20-1 and TRBJ1-2; D is unresolved. Germline assignment: CDR1 DFQATT and CDR2 SNEGSKA (reference sequence). V was trimmed by 2 bases and J by 4 bases, leaving 8 bases between them. The CDR3 contains 12 residues. The CDR3 nucleotides read TGCAGTGCTAGATCTGCGCGCTATGGCTACACCTTC. It specifies CSARSARYGYTF.

This clonotype has at least ten counts. The chain uses TRBV12-3 or TRBV12-4 and TRBJ2-5; TRBD2 aligns across 10 bases. CDR3 length equals 14 residues. J was trimmed by 3 bases and V by 4 bases; bases with no gene match: 2. CDR3 sequence: CASSSLAGEETQYF. The CDR3, as DNA: TGTGCCAGCAGTTCTCTAGCGGGGGAAGAGACCCAGTACTTC.

This clonotype was seen ten or more times. The rearrangement uses TRBV27 and TRBJ2-1; D not resolved. CDR3 size: 14 residues. The germline V gene has CDR1 MNHEY and CDR2 SMNVEV (reference sequence). V lost 6 bases, J lost 12 bases, and 21 bases lay in between. CDR3 amino acids: CASSQTSYIAGQFF. The CDR3 nucleotides are TGTGCCAGCAGCCAGACTTCCTACATCGCAGGGCAGTTCTTC.

This clonotype came up a few times. The V gene is TRBV30, the J gene TRBJ2-7; 7 positions match TRBD2. The junction had 11 bases not matched to a gene; V was cut back by 6 bases and J by 0 bases. The CDR3 extends over 15 amino acids. Germline V CDR1 and CDR2: GTSNPN, SVGIG (reference sequence). The CDR3 is CACPGGRESSYEQYF. In DNA, the CDR3 is TGTGCCTGCCCGGGGGGACGAGAAAGCTCCTACGAGCAGTACTTC.

The J gene is TRBJ1-1, the V gene TRBV5-5; perhaps TRBD1 as D (5 bases). The CDR3 totals 17 residues. Germline CDR1 reads SGHKS; CDR2 reads YYEKEE (reference sequence). Trimming took 4 bases from V and 2 from J, leaving 21 bases between them. The CDR3, as DNA: TGTGCCAGCAGCGGCCTCAGGGACGAGGGAAAAAACACTGAAGCTTTCTTT. This codes for CASSGLRDEGKNTEAFF. The full variable domain, rest sourced from reference TRBV5-5 and TRBJ1-1, is DAGVTQSPTHLIKTRGQQVTLRCSPISGHKSVSWYQQVLGQGPQFIFQYYEKEERGRGNFPDRFSARQFPNYSSELNVNALLLGDSALYLCASSGLRDEGKNTEAFFGQGTRLTVV.

This clonotype was recorded a few times. This chain joins TRBV29-1 and TRBJ2-1, with 8 positions matching TRBD2. The CDR3 sequence is 14 residues long. V gave up 0 bases and J gave up 7 bases; unmatched junction bases: 5. CDR1 SQVTM and CDR2 ANQGSEA come from the germline V gene. The CDR3 nucleotides read TGCAGCGTTGAAGATTGGGGGACTAGGAATGAGCAGTTCTTC. This encodes CSVEDWGTRNEQFF.

About this clonotype: This may be a read error: a much more frequent sequence differs by one nucleotide. The chain couples TRBV12-3 or TRBV12-4 to TRBJ2-1; the match to TRBD1 covers 9 bases. The ends lost 5 bases at V and 8 bases at J; junction bases unmatched: 7. CDR3 length: 14 residues. The CDR3 here is CASSRNRGLDEQFF. For the CDR3, the DNA is TGTGCCAGCAGTCGGAACAGGGGGCTTGATGAGCAGTTCTTC.

This clonotype was seen a handful of times. The chain has TRBV5-4 and TRBJ2-1; TRBD2 might be the D (7 bases). The CDR3 has 15 residues. The germline CDR1 and CDR2 sequences are SGHNT and YYREEE (reference sequence). The ends were cut back, 1 base at V and 4 bases at J, with 12 bases in the middle. The CDR3 sequence: CASSLQGTTYNEQFF. As DNA, the CDR3 is TGTGCCAGCAGCTTGCAGGGGACTACTTACAATGAGCAGTTCTTC.

This clonotype was counted at least ten times. The chain joins TRBV5-1 to TRBJ2-7; no clear D. The CDR3 has 14 residues. The germline V and J ends were trimmed by 0 bases and 5 bases, with 12 bases remaining between them. Germline V gene sequence: CDR1 SGHRS, CDR2 YFSETQ. The CDR3: CASSLGLSSNEQYF. CDR3 DNA: TGCGCCAGCAGCTTGGGACTGTCAAGTAACGAGCAGTACTTC.

This clonotype came up many times. At one end the junction does not follow the germline gene, possibly because of a read error. This chain connects TRBV28 to TRBJ2-3, with TRBD1 matching over 9 bases. Looked up from germline, CDR1 is MDHEN and CDR2 is SYDVKM. The CDR3 sequence is 16 residues long. The CDR3 here is CASSLTDRGFTDTQYF. CDR3 nucleotides: TGTGCCAGCAGTCTAACGGACAGGGGCTTCACAGATACGCAGTATTTC.

In this sample, this clonotype turned up many times. The rearrangement joins TRBV5-6 to TRBJ1-2; no firm D call. Germline loops: CDR1 SGHDT, CDR2 YYEEEE. Between the trimmed V and J ends, which lost 4 bases and 3 bases, there was a span of 13 bases. This CDR3 is 14 amino acids long. DNA for the CDR3: TGTGCCAGCAGCCCTTGGCCGGGTGACTATGGCTACACCTTC. It codes for CASSPWPGDYGYTF.

This chain links TRBV19 with TRBJ2-1; no clear D gene. The CDR3 runs to 16 residues. V lost 5 bases and J lost 7, with 21 bases in between. CDR1 and CDR2 (germline): LNHDA, SQIVND (reference sequence). Here the CDR3 DNA reads TGTGCCAGTAGTTCCGAAGCGTTATCGATCCTAAATGAGCAGTTCTTC. This translates into CASSSEALSILNEQFF.

This chain uses TRBV11-3 with TRBJ2-3, with TRBD2 matching over 7 bases. Trimming cost V 4 bases and J 4 bases; bases outside gene matches: 11. CDR1 and CDR2 from the germline V gene are SGHNT and YENEEA. This CDR3 spans 16 amino acids. The CDR3 protein is CASSYGATSRADTQYF. CDR3 bases: TGTGCCAGCAGCTATGGAGCGACTAGCAGAGCAGATACGCAGTATTTT.

There are many counts of this clonotype. J is TRBJ2-1 and V is TRBV12-3 or TRBV12-4; no clear D. The V and J ends lost 2 bases and 4 bases respectively, with 12 bases between them. The CDR3 is 15 residues long. This CDR3 reads CASSLRSAEYNEQFF. The CDR3 DNA is TGTGCCAGCAGTTTAAGGTCTGCGGAATACAATGAGCAGTTCTTC.

Worth noting for this clonotype: A much larger clone lies one base from this, so it may be a read error. The chain recombines TRBV7-6 with TRBJ2-3, with a weak D call TRBD2 (5 bases). The CDR3 sequence is 16 residues long. Trimming took 6 bases from V and 2 from J, leaving 18 bases between them. Germline CDR1 and CDR2: SGHVS and FNYEAQ. The CDR3 sequence is CASRPVVSSFTDTQYF. The CDR3 nucleotides are TGTGCCAGCAGGCCTGTTGTTTCTAGCTTCACAGATACGCAGTATTTT.

The table lists this clonotype with a few counts. The chain carries TRBV29-1 and TRBJ2-7, with D uncertain. The V gene lost 5 bases and the J gene lost 7 bases, with 15 bases spanning the gap. The CDR3 is made up of 12 amino acids. Germline lookup yields CDR1 SQVTM and CDR2 ANQGSEA. The CDR3 is CSVRNGLWEQYF. The CDR3 nucleotides read TGCAGCGTTCGGAACGGCCTTTGGGAGCAGTACTTC.

This clonotype was observed at least ten times. The chain joins TRBV12-3 or TRBV12-4 to TRBJ2-1, with TRBD2 matching over 14 bases. This CDR3 has 15 amino acids. V lost 5 bases, J lost 10 bases, and 7 bases stayed unmatched. CDR3 protein: CASSAGLAGVEEQFF. The DNA for the CDR3 is TGTGCCAGCAGTGCGGGACTAGCGGGAGTTGAGGAGCAGTTCTTC.

By frequency in the sample, this clonotype is medium-sized. The chain couples TRBV20-1 to TRBJ2-3; D is unresolved. CDR3 length: 11 residues. V was shortened by 8 bases and J by 11 bases, with 17 bases between the two germline ends. Looked up from germline, CDR1 is DFQATT and CDR2 is SNEGSKA (reference sequence). CDR3 sequence reads: CSRKEGVWQYF. In DNA, the CDR3 is TGCAGTCGGAAAGAAGGCGTCTGGCAGTATTTT.